The T cell receptor beta chain described here comes from a study of blood T cell repertoires in COVID-19. CDR3 size: 14 residues. V was shortened by 5 bases and J by 8 bases, with 15 bases between the two germline ends. Germline V lookup: CDR1 MNHEY, CDR2 SMNVEV (reference sequence). Here immunoSEQ multiplex PCR was the method, and the copy in TCRdb shows in-frame clones only, minus some. The table includes approximately 72,000 clones, roughly 86% detected once. The receptor was derived from an older woman with acute or convalescent COVID-19. The sequenced sample was peripheral blood. V and J are TRBV27 and TRBJ1-4; D is possibly TRBD1 (6 bases). The CDR3 sequence: CASSLQGRGEKLFF. The CDR3 DNA sequence: TGTGCCAGCAGTCTCCAGGGCAGGGGAGAAAAACTGTTTTTT.